What follows are 14 T cell receptor beta chains derived from one specimen sequenced in a study of early T cells in non-severe SARS-CoV-2 infection. TCRdb recomputed calls from the 5' RACE reads with MiXCR, one row per CDR3 protein. This sample has tens of thousands of distinct CDR3 sequences, with about 14% found just once. The sample in question was whole blood, obtained at baseline. The receptor set was obtained from an adult who was a healthcare worker with PCR-confirmed SARS-CoV-2 infection or an uninfected control (not recorded which).

The chain links TRBV18 to TRBJ2-7; tentative D call: TRBD2 (5 bases). This CDR3 is 15 amino acids long. CDR1 KGHSH and CDR2 LQKENI come from the germline V gene. The ends were cut back, 0 bases at V and 3 bases at J, with 12 bases in the middle. Here the CDR3 DNA reads TGTGCCAGCTCACCACCGTCGGGGATTGGCTACGAGCAGTACTTC. Protein product: CASSPPSGIGYEQYF.

There are many counts of this clonotype. V and J are TRBV30 and TRBJ1-1; TRBD1 is a possible D gene (6 bases). This CDR3 contains 13 residues. V was pared by 3 bases and J by 2 bases, with 10 bases between. Germline V CDR1 and CDR2: GTSNPN, SVGIG (reference sequence). CDR3 nucleotide sequence: TGTGCCTGGAGCCAGGGGATTAACACTGAAGCTTTCTTT. Its translation: CAWSQGINTEAFF.

This chain uses TRBV11-1 with TRBJ2-2; 8 bases map to TRBD1. The trim removed 5 bases at V and 3 bases at J, leaving 11 bases unmatched. This CDR3 contains 17 residues. Germline V gives CDR1 SGHAT, CDR2 FQDESV (reference sequence). The DNA for the CDR3 is TGTGCCAGCAGCCATCAGGGGGCGCTTAGCTACACCGGGGAGCTGTTTTTT. Its protein is CASSHQGALSYTGELFF.

The chain combines TRBV18 with TRBJ2-5, with D possibly called TRBD1 or TRBD2 (6 bases each). The CDR3 has 15 amino acids. The germline CDR1 and CDR2 sequences are KGHSH and LQKENI. Trimming took off 3 bases at V and 5 bases at J, with 16 bases between the two ends. Here the CDR3 reads CASSPSQGGYETQYF. The CDR3 DNA reads TGTGCCAGCTCACCCTCACAGGGAGGTTATGAGACCCAGTACTTC.

This clonotype has ten or more counts. The genes are TRBV20-1 and TRBJ1-2; a possible D gene is TRBD1 (5 bases). Germline V gives CDR1 DFQATT, CDR2 SNEGSKA (reference sequence). The CDR3 totals 13 residues. V was pared by 6 bases and J by 0 bases, with 11 bases between. CDR3 loop: CSALGDSNYGYTF. Here the CDR3 DNA reads TGCAGTGCCCTAGGGGACTCTAACTATGGCTACACCTTC.

V and J are TRBV10-3 and TRBJ2-7; the D is unclear. Trimming removed 2 bases at V and 1 base at J, with 12 bases between. The CDR3 spans 15 residues. CDR1 and CDR2 (germline): ENHRY, SYGVKD. CDR3 bases: TGTGCCATCAGTGAGGGTTTAAGGCGTTCCTACGAGCAGTACTTC. It yields the protein CAISEGLRRSYEQYF.

The chain employs TRBV6-6 and TRBJ2-2; possible D gene TRBD2, 5 bases. V lost 6 bases to trimming and J lost 6 bases, with 20 bases between them. The CDR3 is 16 residues long. Germline assignment: CDR1 MNHNY and CDR2 SVGAGI (reference sequence). CDR3: CASRPLARRRAGELFF. CDR3 coding DNA: TGTGCCAGCAGGCCTTTAGCGAGGAGGCGGGCCGGGGAGCTGTTTTTT.

This clonotype appeared a few times. The CDR3 protein is CASSYDDGQPQHF. In nucleotides, the CDR3 is TGCGCCAGCAGCTACGACGACGGTCAGCCCCAGCATTTT. This chain connects TRBV5-1 to TRBJ1-5, with D hard to call. This CDR3 spans 13 amino acids. Per the germline V gene, CDR1 is SGHRS and CDR2 is YFSETQ. Between the trimmed V and J ends, which lost 3 bases and 6 bases, there was a span of 10 bases.

The genes are TRBV6-1 and TRBJ1-2; TRBD1 agrees at 8 bases. The CDR3 consists of 12 residues. Germline V gene lookup returns CDR1 MNHNS and CDR2 SASEGT. V was pared by 10 bases and J by 8 bases, with 9 bases of the junction left unmatched. CDR3 sequence (DNA): TGTGCCACCGACACAGGGGGTTTAGGCTACACCTTC. Its translation: CATDTGGLGYTF.

This sequence joins TRBV7-9 and TRBJ2-3, with D perhaps TRBD2 (6 bases). Trimming removed 1 base from V and 0 bases from J, with 14 bases in between. The CDR3 has 17 residues. CDR1 is SEHNR, CDR2 FQNEAQ, per germline (reference sequence). This CDR3 reads CASSLVIADPSTDTQYF. In DNA form, the CDR3 reads TGTGCCAGCAGCTTAGTCATAGCGGACCCTAGCACAGATACGCAGTATTTT.

The chain carries TRBV12-3 or TRBV12-4 and TRBJ1-1, with D unresolved. V was shortened by 4 bases and J by 2 bases, with 11 bases between the two germline ends. There are 14 residues in the CDR3. CDR3 residues: CASSYNRDNTEAFF. DNA of the CDR3: TGTGCCAGCAGTTATAACCGAGATAACACTGAAGCTTTCTTT.

The V and J genes are TRBV20-1 and TRBJ2-7; D ambiguous. The CDR3 length is 11 residues. The germline V and J ends were trimmed by 5 bases and 4 bases, with 9 bases remaining between them. The germline V gene has CDR1 DFQATT and CDR2 SNEGSKA (reference sequence). The CDR3 DNA reads TGCAGTGCTCAATTAGTGTACGAGCAGTACTTC. Its translation is CSAQLVYEQYF.

This clonotype was detected a few times. This rearrangement joins TRBV10-3 to TRBJ1-2; the D gene is possibly TRBD1 (5 bases). V was clipped by 6 bases and J by 6 bases, with 14 bases between them. The length of the CDR3 is 13 residues. The germline gives CDR1 ENHRY, CDR2 SYGVKD. The CDR3 is CAIRGREVNGYTF. Here the CDR3 DNA reads TGTGCCATCAGGGGCAGGGAGGTGAATGGCTACACCTTC.

Relative to its sample, this clonotype is medium-sized. This chain joins TRBV4-1 and TRBJ2-1; 10 nucleotides line up with TRBD2. The CDR3 length is 16 residues. CDR1 and CDR2 (germline): MGHRA, YSYEKL. J gave up 4 bases and V 4 bases, and 7 bases lay outside the gene matches. Here the CDR3 reads CASSLTSGVSYNEQFF. CDR3 nucleotide sequence: TGCGCCAGCAGCCTAACTAGCGGGGTTTCGTACAATGAGCAGTTCTTC.